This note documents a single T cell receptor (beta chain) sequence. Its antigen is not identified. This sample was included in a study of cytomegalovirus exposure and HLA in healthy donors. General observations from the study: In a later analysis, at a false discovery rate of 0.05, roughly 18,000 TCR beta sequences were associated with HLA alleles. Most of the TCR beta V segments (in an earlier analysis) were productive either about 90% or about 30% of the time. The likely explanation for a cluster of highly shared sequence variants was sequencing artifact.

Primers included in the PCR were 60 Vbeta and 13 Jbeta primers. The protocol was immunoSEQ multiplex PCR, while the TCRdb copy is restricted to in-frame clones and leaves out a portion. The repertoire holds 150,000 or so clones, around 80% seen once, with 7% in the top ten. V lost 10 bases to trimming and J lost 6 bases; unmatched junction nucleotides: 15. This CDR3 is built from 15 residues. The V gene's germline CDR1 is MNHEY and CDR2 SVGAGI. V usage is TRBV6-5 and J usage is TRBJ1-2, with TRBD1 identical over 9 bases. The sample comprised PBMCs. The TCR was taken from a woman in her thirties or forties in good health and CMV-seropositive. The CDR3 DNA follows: TGTGCCACAGGACCCCGGGACAGGGTCGGGGATGGCTACACCTTC. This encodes CATGPRDRVGDGYTF.